These T cell receptor beta chains were read from a single sample in a study of T cells in Graves' hyperthyroidism and ophthalmopathy. TCRdb re-derived calls from the multiplex PCR reads in MiXCR, one entry per CDR3 protein. This sample has 550,000 to 650,000 distinct CDR3 sequences; approximately 13% occur once, and the top ten carry 5% to 7%. Specimen: blood. Receptors originate from a woman younger than 45 with Graves' hyperthyroidism that later progressed to Graves' ophthalmopathy. Each CDR3 is given with its conserved first and last residue. The order of the fields is V gene, D gene, J gene, clone size, CDR3 DNA, CDR3 protein. D genes are given only for firm matches. Clone size is stated in some rows and not others, as once, few, many or a class when expanded.

v_gene: TRBV7-9
d_gene: TRBD1
j_gene: TRBJ2-5
abundance: -
CDR3nt: TGTGCCAGCAGCTTAGGTCTGGGACAGGGTTTGGAGACCCAGTACTTC
CDR3aa: CASSLGLGQGLETQYF

v_gene: TRBV28
d_gene: -
j_gene: TRBJ1-2
abundance: many
CDR3nt: TGTGCCAGCAGTCCTCAGGCAGCTAACTATGGCTACACCTTC
CDR3aa: CASSPQAANYGYTF

v_gene: TRBV6-1
d_gene: TRBD1
j_gene: TRBJ1-5
abundance: many
CDR3nt: TGTGCCAGCGCCCAGGGGGCGGGTAGCAATCAGCCCCAGCATTTT
CDR3aa: CASAQGAGSNQPQHF

v_gene: TRBV12-3/TRBV12-4
d_gene: -
j_gene: TRBJ2-7
abundance: many
CDR3nt: TGTGCCAGCAGTTGGGAAACCTTCTACGAGCAGTACTTC
CDR3aa: CASSWETFYEQYF

v_gene: TRBV30
d_gene: -
j_gene: TRBJ1-1
abundance: -
CDR3nt: TGTGCCTGGAATGGAAACACTGAAGCTTTCTTT
CDR3aa: CAWNGNTEAFF

v_gene: TRBV7-3
d_gene: -
j_gene: TRBJ2-2
abundance: -
CDR3nt: TGTGCCAGCAGCTTAATTGTCCCCAGCGCGAACACCGGGGAGCTGTTTTTT
CDR3aa: CASSLIVPSANTGELFF

v_gene: TRBV2
d_gene: -
j_gene: TRBJ1-2
abundance: many
CDR3nt: TGTGCCAGCAGTTATAGTGACCGGGGCTACACCTTC
CDR3aa: CASSYSDRGYTF

v_gene: TRBV12-3/TRBV12-4
d_gene: TRBD1
j_gene: TRBJ2-3
abundance: once
CDR3nt: TGTGCCAGCAGTTGGGACAGAAGCGCAGATACGCAGTATTTT
CDR3aa: CASSWDRSADTQYF

v_gene: TRBV30
d_gene: -
j_gene: TRBJ1-3
abundance: many
CDR3nt: TGTGCCTGGAGTATGGGGGCTGGAAACACCATATATTTT
CDR3aa: CAWSMGAGNTIYF

v_gene: TRBV6-2/TRBV6-3
d_gene: -
j_gene: TRBJ1-5
abundance: many
CDR3nt: TGTGCCAGCAGTTACATGGCGCCGAGCAATCAGCCCCAGCATTTT
CDR3aa: CASSYMAPSNQPQHF

v_gene: TRBV29-1
d_gene: TRBD1
j_gene: TRBJ1-1
abundance: many
CDR3nt: TGCAGCGTTGAAATCCCTCAGGGGGCTCTGACTGAAGCTTTCTTT
CDR3aa: CSVEIPQGALTEAFF

v_gene: TRBV4-1
d_gene: TRBD2
j_gene: TRBJ2-5
abundance: many
CDR3nt: TGCGCCAGCAGCTACGCCATGACTAGCGGCCAAGAGACCCAGTACTTC
CDR3aa: CASSYAMTSGQETQYF

v_gene: TRBV28
d_gene: TRBD1
j_gene: TRBJ1-5
abundance: few
CDR3nt: TGTGCCAGCAGTAACCCCAGGGGGCCTCAGCCCCAGCATTTT
CDR3aa: CASSNPRGPQPQHF

v_gene: TRBV6-1
d_gene: -
j_gene: TRBJ2-3
abundance: few
CDR3nt: TGTGCCAGCAGTGACCGGACGGCTAGCACAGATACGCAGTATTTT
CDR3aa: CASSDRTASTDTQYF

v_gene: TRBV12-3/TRBV12-4
d_gene: -
j_gene: TRBJ2-4
abundance: -
CDR3nt: TGTGCCAGCAGTTTAGCGAGGAGTTGGGCCAAAAACATTCAGTACTTC
CDR3aa: CASSLARSWAKNIQYF

v_gene: TRBV15
d_gene: TRBD2
j_gene: TRBJ2-3
abundance: -
CDR3nt: TGTGCCACCAGCAATATAGCGGGAGTGGCAGATACGCAGTATTTT
CDR3aa: CATSNIAGVADTQYF

v_gene: TRBV25-1
d_gene: TRBD2
j_gene: TRBJ2-3
abundance: -
CDR3nt: TGTGCCAGCAGTCCTGGGACTAGCGGGAGTGTTTCCACAGATACGCAGTATTTT
CDR3aa: CASSPGTSGSVSTDTQYF

v_gene: TRBV20-1
d_gene: -
j_gene: TRBJ2-7
abundance: few
CDR3nt: TGCAGTGCCGGGACGGGTGTACGAGAGCAGTACTTC
CDR3aa: CSAGTGVREQYF

v_gene: TRBV20-1
d_gene: -
j_gene: TRBJ2-7
abundance: few
CDR3nt: TGCAGTGCTAGAGACCCCTCCAGAAGCCACTCCTACGAGCAGTACTTC
CDR3aa: CSARDPSRSHSYEQYF

v_gene: TRBV11-2
d_gene: TRBD2
j_gene: TRBJ2-7
abundance: many
CDR3nt: TGTGCCAGCAGCTCACAACTGGGAACTAGCGGAAACTACGAGCAGTACTTC
CDR3aa: CASSSQLGTSGNYEQYF

v_gene: TRBV15
d_gene: -
j_gene: TRBJ2-7
abundance: -
CDR3nt: TGTGCCACCAGGGGCTTTCGGGACGAGCAGTACTTC
CDR3aa: CATRGFRDEQYF

v_gene: TRBV28
d_gene: TRBD2
j_gene: TRBJ2-7
abundance: many
CDR3nt: TGTGCCAGCACCACTTCAGCTGCGGGAGGTGACGAGCAGTACTTC
CDR3aa: CASTTSAAGGDEQYF

v_gene: TRBV7-9
d_gene: -
j_gene: TRBJ1-3
abundance: few
CDR3nt: TGTGCCAGCAGTCCAGGTCCTGCTGGAAACACCATATATTTT
CDR3aa: CASSPGPAGNTIYF

v_gene: TRBV6-1
d_gene: -
j_gene: TRBJ2-3
abundance: many
CDR3nt: TGTGCCAGCAGTGATGGGGGGCTGAACACAGATACGCAGTATTTT
CDR3aa: CASSDGGLNTDTQYF

v_gene: TRBV13
d_gene: -
j_gene: TRBJ2-3
abundance: many
CDR3nt: TGTGCCAGCAGCTTAGGCCAGGCCACAGATACGCAGTATTTT
CDR3aa: CASSLGQATDTQYF

v_gene: TRBV3-2
d_gene: -
j_gene: TRBJ1-1
abundance: many
CDR3nt: TGTGCCAGCAGCCTCCGACCCCGGCAAGACACTGAAGCTTTCTTT
CDR3aa: CASSLRPRQDTEAFF

v_gene: TRBV2
d_gene: -
j_gene: TRBJ2-7
abundance: many
CDR3nt: TGTGCCAGCGGAATTCCGGGACGGTCCTACGAGCAGTACTTC
CDR3aa: CASGIPGRSYEQYF

v_gene: TRBV11-2
d_gene: TRBD2
j_gene: TRBJ2-1
abundance: many
CDR3nt: TGTGCCAGCAGCTCGGGACTAGCGGTAAACAATGAGCAGTTCTTC
CDR3aa: CASSSGLAVNNEQFF

v_gene: TRBV2
d_gene: -
j_gene: TRBJ1-4
abundance: many
CDR3nt: TGTGCCAGCAGTGGTCAAGAGGGTGGAGAAAAACTGTTTTTT
CDR3aa: CASSGQEGGEKLFF

v_gene: TRBV7-7
d_gene: -
j_gene: TRBJ2-6
abundance: many
CDR3nt: TGTGCTAGCAGCCTATCTGGGGACTTCGGGGCCAACGTCCTGACTTTC
CDR3aa: CASSLSGDFGANVLTF

v_gene: TRBV5-1
d_gene: TRBD1
j_gene: TRBJ1-2
abundance: -
CDR3nt: TGCGCCAGCAGCCTTACGGACAGGGCCTATGGCTACACCTTC
CDR3aa: CASSLTDRAYGYTF

v_gene: TRBV5-1
d_gene: -
j_gene: TRBJ1-1
abundance: -
CDR3nt: TGCGCCAGCAGCTTGGCTGGGGGGAAAGAAGCTTTCTTT
CDR3aa: CASSLAGGKEAFF

v_gene: TRBV20-1
d_gene: TRBD1
j_gene: TRBJ1-1
abundance: many
CDR3nt: TGCAGTGCTCCAAAAAAGGGGGCCAACACTGAAGCTTTCTTT
CDR3aa: CSAPKKGANTEAFF

v_gene: TRBV12-3/TRBV12-4
d_gene: TRBD1
j_gene: TRBJ1-4
abundance: many
CDR3nt: TGTGCCAGCAGTCCCCGGACAGGGGGCGCGAGGAATGAAAAACTGTTTTTT
CDR3aa: CASSPRTGGARNEKLFF

v_gene: TRBV3-1
d_gene: TRBD1
j_gene: TRBJ1-3
abundance: few
CDR3nt: TGTGCCAGCAGCCACGGGACAGTGGGAAACACCATATATTTT
CDR3aa: CASSHGTVGNTIYF

v_gene: TRBV20-1
d_gene: -
j_gene: TRBJ2-2
abundance: -
CDR3nt: TGCAGTGCTATCAGACAGGCGAACACCGGGGAGCTGTTTTTT
CDR3aa: CSAIRQANTGELFF

v_gene: TRBV10-3
d_gene: -
j_gene: TRBJ2-3
abundance: few
CDR3nt: TGTGCCATCAGGTCTAGTGATACGCAGTATTTT
CDR3aa: CAIRSSDTQYF

v_gene: TRBV27
d_gene: TRBD1
j_gene: TRBJ1-6
abundance: many
CDR3nt: TGTGCCAGCAGTCCTCTGTGGACAGGGCCTTTGAATTCACCCCTCCACTTT
CDR3aa: CASSPLWTGPLNSPLHF

v_gene: TRBV5-1
d_gene: -
j_gene: TRBJ2-7
abundance: many
CDR3nt: TGCGCCAGCAGCTTGGATGGGGTTGGCATGTCTTGGGACTACGAGCAGTACTTC
CDR3aa: CASSLDGVGMSWDYEQYF

v_gene: TRBV18
d_gene: -
j_gene: TRBJ1-1
abundance: -
CDR3nt: TGTGCCAGCTCACCTTCCCCGGGGGCTTGGGTCACTGAAGCTTTCTTT
CDR3aa: CASSPSPGAWVTEAFF

v_gene: TRBV12-5
d_gene: -
j_gene: TRBJ1-1
abundance: -
CDR3nt: TGTGCTAGTGGTTTGGCAGGGTCAGATGAAGCTTTCTTT
CDR3aa: CASGLAGSDEAFF